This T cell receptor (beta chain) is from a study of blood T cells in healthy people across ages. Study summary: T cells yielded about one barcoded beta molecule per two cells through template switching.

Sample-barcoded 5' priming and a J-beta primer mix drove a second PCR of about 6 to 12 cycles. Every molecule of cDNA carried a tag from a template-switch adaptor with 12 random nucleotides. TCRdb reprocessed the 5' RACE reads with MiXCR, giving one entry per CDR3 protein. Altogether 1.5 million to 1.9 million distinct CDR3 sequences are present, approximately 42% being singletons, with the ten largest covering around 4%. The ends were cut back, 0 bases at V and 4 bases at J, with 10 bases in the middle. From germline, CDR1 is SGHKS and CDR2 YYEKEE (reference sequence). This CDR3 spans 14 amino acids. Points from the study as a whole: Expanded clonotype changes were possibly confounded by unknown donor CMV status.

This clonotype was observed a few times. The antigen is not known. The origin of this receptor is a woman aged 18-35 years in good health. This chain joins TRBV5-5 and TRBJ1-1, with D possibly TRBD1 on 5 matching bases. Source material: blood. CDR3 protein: CASSLAWGGTEAFF. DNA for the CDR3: TGTGCCAGCAGCTTGGCTTGGGGCGGCACTGAAGCTTTCTTT.